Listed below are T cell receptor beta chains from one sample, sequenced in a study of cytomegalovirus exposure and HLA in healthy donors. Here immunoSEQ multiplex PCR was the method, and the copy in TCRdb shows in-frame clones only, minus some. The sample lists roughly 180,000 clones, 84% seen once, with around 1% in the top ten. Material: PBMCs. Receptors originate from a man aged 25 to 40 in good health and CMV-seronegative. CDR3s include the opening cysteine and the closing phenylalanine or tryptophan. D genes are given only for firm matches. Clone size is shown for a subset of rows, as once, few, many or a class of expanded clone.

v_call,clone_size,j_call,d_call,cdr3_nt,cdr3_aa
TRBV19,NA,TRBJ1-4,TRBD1,TGTGCCAGTAGGCTAAACAGGGGCATTAATGAAAAACTGTTTTTT,CASRLNRGINEKLFF
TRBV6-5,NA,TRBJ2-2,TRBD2,TGTGCCAGCAGCCCACTAGCGGCGAACACCGGGGAGCTGTTTTTT,CASSPLAANTGELFF
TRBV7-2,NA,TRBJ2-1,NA,TGTGCCAGCAGCTTAGGGCGGAACAATGAGCAGTTCTTC,CASSLGRNNEQFF
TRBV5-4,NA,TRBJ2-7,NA,TGTGCCAGCAGCTACGGACAGTACGAGCAGTACTTC,CASSYGQYEQYF
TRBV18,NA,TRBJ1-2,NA,TGTGCCAGCTCACCTCCGACAGGACTTCATGGCTACACCTTC,CASSPPTGLHGYTF
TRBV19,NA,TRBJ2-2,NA,TGTGCCAGCTCCCTCGGGACACTGAACACCGGGGAGCTGTTTTTT,CASSLGTLNTGELFF
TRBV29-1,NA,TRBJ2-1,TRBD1,TGCAGCGTTGGGACAGGGGGCGGGTTATACAATGAGCAGTTCTTC,CSVGTGGGLYNEQFF
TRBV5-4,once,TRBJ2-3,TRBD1,TGTGCCAGCAGCTGGGGACAGGGAACAGATACGCAGTATTTT,CASSWGQGTDTQYF
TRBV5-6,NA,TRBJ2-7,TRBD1,TGTGCCAGCAGCTTCGGACAGGGGGCTCGGGAGCAGTACTTC,CASSFGQGAREQYF
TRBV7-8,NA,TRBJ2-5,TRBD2,TGTGCCAGCAGCCTACGGGGGGGATCGGTACAGACCCAGTACTTC,CASSLRGGSVQTQYF
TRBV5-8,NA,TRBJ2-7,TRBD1,TGTGCCAGCAGCTTGGAGACAGGGATCCGCGAGCAGTACTTC,CASSLETGIREQYF
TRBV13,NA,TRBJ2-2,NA,TGTGCCAGCAGCTTAGTCCGAGGCGGCGGGGAGCTGTTTTTT,CASSLVRGGGELFF
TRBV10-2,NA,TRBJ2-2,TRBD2,TGCGCCAGCAGTGAGTCTTCGGGACTAGCGGGGGATACCGGGGAGCTGTTTTTT,CASSESSGLAGDTGELFF
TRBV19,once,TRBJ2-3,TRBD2,TGTGCCAGTAGGGGGACTAGCGGGCCAACAGATACGCAGTATTTT,CASRGTSGPTDTQYF
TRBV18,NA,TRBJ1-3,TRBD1,TGTGCCAGCTCACCTCTGCGACAGGGTCAAGGTGGAAACACCATATATTTT,CASSPLRQGQGGNTIYF
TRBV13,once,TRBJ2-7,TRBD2,TGTGCCAGCAGCCCCGGACTAGCGGGGGTGGCTAGGGTCGAGCAGTACTTC,CASSPGLAGVARVEQYF
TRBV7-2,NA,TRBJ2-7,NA,TGTGCCAGCGGGGGGGCCCGGTACGGCGAGCAGTACTTC,CASGGARYGEQYF
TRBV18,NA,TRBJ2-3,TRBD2,TGTGCCAGCTCACCACCGGCGGGAGGGATACCCACAGATACGCAGTATTTT,CASSPPAGGIPTDTQYF
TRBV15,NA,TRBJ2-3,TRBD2,TGTGCCACCAGCGGGACATCTAGCGGGAGGAGGGAGGATACGCAGTATTTT,CATSGTSSGRREDTQYF
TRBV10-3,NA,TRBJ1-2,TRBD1,TGTGCCATCAGGGGGGACAGCCAATACTATGGCTACACCTTC,CAIRGDSQYYGYTF
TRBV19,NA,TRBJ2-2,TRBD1,TGTGCCATTAGGGACAGGGGAAGGGAATCCGGGGAGCTGTTTTTT,CAIRDRGRESGELFF
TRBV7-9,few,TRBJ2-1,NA,TGTGCCAGCAGCTACGTTTTCGGGGAGGACAATGAGCAGTTCTTC,CASSYVFGEDNEQFF
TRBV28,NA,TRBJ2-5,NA,TGTGCCAGCAGTCCCCAGGACAGCCCAAAAGAGACCCAGTACTTC,CASSPQDSPKETQYF
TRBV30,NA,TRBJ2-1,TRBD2,TGTGCCTGGAGAGACGAGCGGGGGGCGATCTATGAGCAGTTCTTC,CAWRDERGAIYEQFF
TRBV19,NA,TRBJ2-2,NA,TGTGCCAGTAGTAGCAGGGAGAACACCGGGGAGCTGTTTTTT,CASSSRENTGELFF
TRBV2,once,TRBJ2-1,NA,TGTGCCAGCAGTGAAACCGGCGGGATTAGTCCCGAGCAGTTCTTC,CASSETGGISPEQFF
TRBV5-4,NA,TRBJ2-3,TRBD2,TGTGCCAGCAGCTTGGAGGGCGAGCGGGGCCTCACAGATACGCAGTATTTT,CASSLEGERGLTDTQYF
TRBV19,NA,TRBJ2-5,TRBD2,TGTGCCAGTAGTTCGAGCGGGGTTGTGGAGACCCAGTACTTC,CASSSSGVVETQYF
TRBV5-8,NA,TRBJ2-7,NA,TGTGCCAGCATCGGTATACGCGGGATAGGTTACGAGCAGTACTTC,CASIGIRGIGYEQYF
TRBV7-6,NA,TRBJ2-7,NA,TGTGCCAGCAGCTTCGGGGGATCCGAGCAGTACTTC,CASSFGGSEQYF
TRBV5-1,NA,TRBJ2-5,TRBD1,TGCGCCACAAGAAACCAGGGGGCGGCAGAGACCCAGTACTTC,CATRNQGAAETQYF